One and the same sample provided the 2 T cell receptor beta chains below, sequenced in a study of blood T cell repertoires in COVID-19. Generated by immunoSEQ multiplex PCR, the TCRdb table keeps only in-frame clones and is missing some. The table lists approximately 270,000 clones, 70% to 85% of them singletons. What was sequenced was peripheral blood. The receptor source for this set is an elderly man with acute or convalescent COVID-19.

The rearrangement uses TRBV5-1 and TRBJ1-1; possible D gene TRBD1, 6 bases. The germline V and J ends were trimmed by 4 bases and 6 bases, with 16 bases remaining between them. This CDR3 is built from 14 residues. Germline CDR1 and CDR2: SGHRS and YFSETQ. The CDR3 sequence: CASSAQGLAAEAFF. CDR3 DNA: TGCGCCAGCAGCGCACAGGGCCTCGCGGCTGAAGCTTTCTTT.

The rearrangement uses TRBV6-1 and TRBJ2-2, with TRBD1 matching over 10 bases. Germline loops: CDR1 MNHNS, CDR2 SASEGT. With V trimmed by 3 bases and J by 3 bases, 4 bases remained unmatched. The CDR3 spans 16 residues. Written as DNA, the CDR3 is TGTGCCAGCAGTGACGACAGGGGGCTGGACACCGGGGAGCTGTTTTTT. Translating it yields CASSDDRGLDTGELFF.